This T cell receptor beta chain originates from a study of blood T cell repertoires in COVID-19. Looking at the study overall: The study drew acute and convalescent COVID-19 samples from the United States, Italy and Spain. PBMCs, B-cell-depleted T cells, or T cells provided the cDNA or gDNA that made up the material.

The CDR3 runs to 14 residues. Germline V lookup: CDR1 SGDLS, CDR2 YYNGEE. Between the trimmed V and J ends, which lost 3 bases and 10 bases, there was a span of 17 bases. Original methodology: Reference gene primers were amplified, and this amplification served to estimate nucleated cell counts. Data came from immunoSEQ multiplex PCR; TCRdb stores just in-frame clones and leaves some out. Clone size and the V and J calls come from that table; the DNA yielded D and trimming. Among about 180,000 clones listed, more than 75% were seen once. Seattle enrolled patients during active infection and tracked them longitudinally.

V is TRBV9 and J is TRBJ2-1; a weak D match, TRBD2 (6 bases). Sample: peripheral blood. The TCR was taken from a person between 65 and 79 years old with COVID-19, enrolled during active disease. This CDR3 is CASSGRGGDREQFF. Here the CDR3 DNA reads TGTGCCAGCAGCGGTCGAGGAGGGGACCGCGAGCAGTTCTTC.